This T cell receptor (beta chain) is from a study of CD8 T cells in Susac syndrome. TCR beta sequencing was performed on blood CD8+ and CD4+ T cells. The multiple sclerosis control cohort comprised treatment-naive individuals presenting with stable or active relapsing-remitting disease. Purification of the CD8+ and CD4+ T cells relied on negative isolation, and TEMRA cells underwent FACS enrichment. The germline gives CDR1 LGHNA, CDR2 YSLEER. The CDR3 has 17 residues. Trimming pared 0 bases from V and 3 bases from J, leaving 14 bases between. RNA was extracted with the RNeasy kit, and a quantity of roughly 0.5 to 1 ug was reverse transcribed using random hexamers. TCRdb independently ran MiXCR on the immunoSEQ multiplex PCR reads; one entry per CDR3 protein. The data show approximately 300,000 distinct CDR3 sequences, 75% to 90% seen once.

The genes are TRBV4-3 and TRBJ2-2, with TRBD2 as a possible D gene (6 bases). The TCR was taken from a human donor with multiple sclerosis. Sequenced material: CD8+ T cells from PBMCs. CDR3 DNA: TGCGCCAGCAGCCAAGATCATTGGCGGGATCACACCGGGGAGCTGTTTTTT. This codes for CASSQDHWRDHTGELFF.